The 15 T cell receptor beta chains given below trace back to one sample, sequenced in a study of blood T cell repertoires in COVID-19. The protocol was immunoSEQ multiplex PCR, while the TCRdb copy is restricted to in-frame clones and leaves out a portion. Found here are 150,000 to 200,000 clones, approximately 90% of them singletons; the top ten hold about 0.77%. The sample was PBMCs or T cells enriched from blood (not recorded which). The receptor source for this set is a woman younger than 30 who had recovered from COVID-19.

The V call is TRBV7-2, the J call TRBJ2-1; TRBD2 aligns across 7 bases. The CDR3 runs 18 residues. V was pared by 2 bases and J by 4 bases, with 14 bases of the junction left unmatched. Germline CDR1 SGHTA, CDR2 FQGNSA. The CDR3 protein is CASSLYRRGSGAYNEQFF. The CDR3 nucleotides are TGTGCCAGCAGCTTATATCGGCGAGGGAGCGGGGCGTACAATGAGCAGTTCTTC. Full variable domain (rest looked up from reference TRBV7-2 and TRBJ2-1): GAGVSQSPSNKVTEKGKDVELRCDPISGHTALYWYRQSLGQGLEFLIYFQGNSAPDKSGLPSDRFSAERTGGSVSTLTIQRTQQEDSAVYLCASSLYRRGSGAYNEQFFGPGTRLTVL.

The genes are TRBV5-8 and TRBJ2-7; 10 nucleotides match TRBD2. After removal of 4 bases from V and 5 bases from J, the junction contained 6 bases not matched to a gene. The CDR3 has 14 residues. Germline V lookup: CDR1 SGHTS, CDR2 YDEGEE. The CDR3 nucleotides read TGTGCCAGCAGCCAGGGACTAGCGTTCAACGAGCAGTACTTC. Translated, it gives CASSQGLAFNEQYF.

This sequence joins TRBV4-2 and TRBJ2-3; 12 bases match TRBD2. The V and J ends lost 8 bases and 1 base, in that order; junction bases with no gene match: 4. The CDR3 sequence is 15 residues long. Germline V gene lookup returns CDR1 LGHNA and CDR2 YNFKEQ. In DNA form, the CDR3 reads TGTGCCAGCGGCCGACTAGCGGGAGGCACAGATACGCAGTATTTT. Translating it yields CASGRLAGGTDTQYF.

This clone was counted a single time. The chain is built from TRBV29-1 and TRBJ1-2; D is ambiguous. Trimming removed 7 bases from V and 8 bases from J, with 14 bases in between. Per germline, CDR1 SQVTM and CDR2 ANQGSEA. CDR3 length equals 11 residues. CDR3 DNA sequence: TGCAGCGAGAACAGTGCGGGGGGCTACACCTTC. It translates to CSENSAGGYTF.

This chain joins TRBV7-3 and TRBJ2-5, with D maybe TRBD2 (5 bases). V lost 4 bases and J lost 5, with 11 bases in between. Germline V lookup: CDR1 SGHTA, CDR2 FQGTGA. The CDR3 spans 13 residues. The CDR3 loop reads CASSYGELETQYF. CDR3 sequence (DNA): TGTGCCAGCAGCTACGGGGAATTGGAGACCCAGTACTTC.

The chain combines TRBV4-1 with TRBJ1-5; a possible D gene is TRBD1 (5 bases). The V end was cut by 1 base, the J end by 0 bases, with 10 bases between. Looked up from germline, CDR1 is MGHRA and CDR2 is YSYEKL. CDR3 size: 16 residues. This chain's CDR3 is CASSQGGVYSNQPQHF. DNA of the CDR3: TGCGCCAGCAGCCAAGGGGGGGTCTATAGCAATCAGCCCCAGCATTTT.

The rearrangement joins TRBV19 to TRBJ1-1; no clear D gene. The CDR3 covers 11 residues. V dropped 3 bases and J dropped 10 bases, with 9 bases sitting between them. Germline lookup yields CDR1 LNHDA and CDR2 SQIVND (reference sequence). In DNA form, the CDR3 reads TGTGCCAGTAGTATGGGAGGGCCAGCTTTCTTT. It yields the protein CASSMGGPAFF.

This clone was seen once. The chain combines TRBV2 with TRBJ1-6; D not resolved. Germline V gene lookup returns CDR1 SNHLY and CDR2 FYNNEI. Trimming took off 10 bases at V and 10 bases at J, with 17 bases between the two ends. The CDR3 extends over 13 amino acids. CDR3 sequence: CATLPESRSPLHF. Written as DNA, the CDR3 is TGTGCCACCCTACCTGAATCTAGATCACCCCTCCACTTT.

V usage is TRBV19 and J usage is TRBJ1-2; 7 nucleotides agree with TRBD1. Per the germline V gene, CDR1 is LNHDA and CDR2 is SQIVND (reference sequence). This CDR3 is 16 amino acids long. Trimming removed 7 bases from V and 4 bases from J; junction bases left unmatched: 15. In DNA, the CDR3 is TGTGCCAGTACTCACGTTCAGGGGGTCTCCTTCTATGGCTACACCTTC. Amino acid sequence: CASTHVQGVSFYGYTF.

This clone appeared a single time. J is TRBJ2-1 and V is TRBV7-2; 9 bases line up with TRBD1. This CDR3 has 16 residues. Looked up from germline, CDR1 is SGHTA and CDR2 is FQGNSA. With 5 bases clipped from V and 4 bases from J, the junction kept 9 bases outside the gene matches. The CDR3 DNA is TGTGCCAGCAGCGCCACAGGGGGCATGATTTACAATGAGCAGTTCTTC. It is translated as CASSATGGMIYNEQFF.

The chain links TRBV7-9 to TRBJ2-7; the match to TRBD2 covers 14 bases. After removal of 8 bases from V and 6 bases from J, the junction contained 6 bases not matched to a gene. This CDR3 is built from 14 residues. CDR1 SEHNR and CDR2 FQNEAQ come from the germline V gene (reference sequence). The CDR3 loop is CASAGTSGSFEQYF. The CDR3 DNA reads TGTGCCAGCGCTGGGACTAGCGGGAGCTTCGAGCAGTACTTC.

The chain carries TRBV7-2 and TRBJ2-3; 15 bases align to TRBD2. Germline assignment: CDR1 SGHTA and CDR2 FQGNSA. The CDR3 has 17 amino acids. V lost 5 bases, J lost 3 bases, and 6 bases stayed unmatched. CDR3 nucleotides: TGTGCCAGCAGCCTTGGACTAGCGGGAGGGCGTACAGATACGCAGTATTTT. Translating it yields CASSLGLAGGRTDTQYF.

The chain has TRBV18 and TRBJ2-3; 7 nucleotides align to TRBD1. This CDR3 has 14 amino acids. The V gene end was trimmed by 4 bases and the J gene end by 1 base; junction bases not matched to a gene: 2. The germline V gene has CDR1 KGHSH and CDR2 LQKENI. The DNA of the CDR3 is TGTGCCAGCTCACTACAGGGGCGCACAGATACGCAGTATTTT. Its protein is CASSLQGRTDTQYF.

As concerns this clone: Germline is not matched at one junction end, which may reflect a read error. This chain connects TRBV2 to TRBJ2-7; TRBD2 aligns across 11 bases. The CDR3 spans 15 residues. Germline CDR1 is SNHLY and CDR2 is FYNNEI. Written as DNA, the CDR3 is TGTGCCAGCGGTGAGGGACTAGCGGACCAGTTTAGGAGGTTCTTC. The encoded protein is CASGEGLADQFRRFF.

The chain couples TRBV6-2 or TRBV6-3 to TRBJ1-1, with D uncertain. The CDR3 runs 11 residues. Germline values: CDR1 MNHEY, CDR2 SVGEGT. V lost 4 bases, J lost 4 bases, and 4 bases lay in between. The CDR3 protein is CASSSFTEAFF. The CDR3 nucleotides are TGTGCCAGCAGTTCGTTCACTGAAGCTTTCTTT.